This T cell receptor (beta chain) was profiled in a study of blood T cell repertoires in COVID-19 (dated by TCRdb to 2020 to 2022). Some background on the complete study: Samples from collaborators originated in the United States, Italy and Spain and spanned both the acute and convalescent phases of COVID-19. Where available, HLA class I and class II types were taken from metadata supplied by the sample provider and were not determined by assay-based typing. Samples were obtained from the ongoing ImmuneRACE study (first 160 participants) and from 1,254 subjects provided by 6 global collaborators. The prospective study material was composed of cDNA or gDNA derived from T cells, B-cell-depleted T cells, or PBMCs. Deeply sampled blood TCRbeta repertoires from subjects exposed to, actively infected with, or recovered from COVID-19 were included in the dataset. The repertoires were made available in a free public database intended to serve as a resource for research on the immune response to SARS-CoV-2. Sample metadata almost always included a de-identified subject ID, COVID-19 status, age in years and sex. Broader findings and caveats from the paper: The amount of clinical and demographic metadata varied by source and participant and was provided uncurated.

This clone showed up just a few times. Its antigen has not been determined. No much larger clone is present one base from it, and per-base qualities are unavailable. TCRbeta CDR3 regions were amplified from genomic DNA by means of the immunoSEQ Assay, a bias-controlled multiplex PCR. The published analysis was carried out like this. The number of nucleated cells in each sample was estimated by amplification of reference gene primers within the assay. To quantify the absolute abundance of each unique TCRbeta CDR3 rearrangement, sequence reads were collapsed and filtered. Productive Simpson clonality was computed per sample as the square root of Simpson's diversity index over productive rearrangements. This immuneACCESS table, as held by TCRdb, lists in-frame sequences with V and J called but not all clones. Of the missing ones, under half trace to an unresolved V gene in checked studies; the others have no known cause. V, J and clone size derive from that table, while D and trimming were established from the DNA sequence. For this sample there are about 170,000 clones; 86% appear just once. The ten largest account for more than 6.5% of the sample.

Each collaborating institution followed its own protocols to collect whole blood in K2EDTA tubes. For TCRbeta analysis, collaborators shipped samples as frozen whole blood, isolated PBMCs, or DNA extracted from either of those sample types. Taken from cysteine to phenylalanine, the CDR3 has 13 residues. Just the 39-base CDR3 DNA is kept, in frame starting at base 1. The germline V gene provides CDR1 MNHNS and CDR2 SASEGT. Trimming removed 11 bases from V and 6 bases from J; the gene matches leave 7 bases unexplained. The rearrangement joined TRBV6-1 to TRBJ1-6, with TRBD1 matching 7 junction bases. The TCR originated in a woman of 80 years or more in a cohort sampled during active or convalescent COVID-19. Sequencing was performed on peripheral blood. The base sequence is TGTGCCGGGAGTGACAGGGTTAATTCACCCCTCCACTTT. Its translation is CAGSDRVNSPLHF.